These 24 T cell receptor beta chains were sequenced from one sample in a study of T cells in Graves' hyperthyroidism and ophthalmopathy. The source material, RNA transcripts, was used to amplify TCR beta CDR3 regions. The TCR CDR3 was amplified in a first-round RT-PCR using the HTBI primer set. From the multiplex PCR reads, TCRdb called clonotypes with MiXCR, one entry per CDR3 protein. The table shows more than 300,000 distinct CDR3 sequences, with approximately 13% occurring only once. The sample taken for sequencing was blood. These receptor sequences come from a woman younger than 30 with Graves' hyperthyroidism.

This clonotype appeared many times. The rearrangement links TRBV6-1 to TRBJ2-7, with D perhaps TRBD2 (5 bases). The length of the CDR3 is 14 residues. The germline V gene encodes CDR1 MNHNS and CDR2 SASEGT. Trimming removed 5 bases at V and 9 bases at J, with 20 bases between. The CDR3 region is CASSPDLTIRGQYF. The DNA of the CDR3 is TGTGCCAGCAGTCCAGACCTAACTATCCGGGGGCAGTACTTC.

The table lists this clonotype with many counts. The chain couples TRBV20-1 to TRBJ1-2; a possible D gene is TRBD1 (5 bases). CDR3 size: 9 residues. Germline CDR1 and CDR2: DFQATT and SNEGSKA (reference sequence). CDR3 residues: CTGPYGYTF. CDR3 in DNA: TGCACGGGGCCCTATGGCTACACCTTC.

This chain joins TRBV19 and TRBJ1-2; D may be TRBD1 (5 bases). V was cut by 4 bases and J by 4 bases, with 19 bases left in between. The germline CDR1 and CDR2 sequences are LNHDA and SQIVND (reference sequence). This CDR3 has 16 amino acids. This chain's CDR3 is CASSTPVLDSSYGYTF. The CDR3 DNA sequence: TGTGCCAGTAGTACACCAGTCCTCGACAGTTCCTATGGCTACACCTTC.

In this sample, this clonotype turned up many times. The chain has TRBV25-1 and TRBJ1-5; weak D call: TRBD1 (5 bases). In germline, CDR1 is MGHDK, CDR2 SYGVNS. The CDR3 length is 12 residues. The ends were cut back, 5 bases at V and 9 bases at J, with 11 bases in the middle. The CDR3 loop is CASSSDGAPQHF. The CDR3 DNA sequence: TGTGCCAGCAGTTCGGACGGGGCGCCCCAGCATTTT.

The sample holds a few counts of this clonotype. This chain connects TRBV20-1 to TRBJ2-2, with D unclear. The CDR3 contains 13 residues. Germline V gene data show CDR1 as DFQATT and CDR2 as SNEGSKA (reference sequence). V was clipped by 3 bases and J by 0 bases, with 5 bases between them. CDR3 sequence reads: CSASSANTGELFF. CDR3 bases: TGCAGTGCTAGCTCTGCGAACACCGGGGAGCTGTTTTTT.

There are many counts of this clonotype. This CDR3 is missing its conserved last phenylalanine or tryptophan, likely due to a read error. The J gene is TRBJ2-1, the V gene TRBV2, with 13 bases that match TRBD2. With 5 bases clipped from V and 0 bases from J, the junction kept 13 bases outside the gene matches. Germline CDR1 is SNHLY and CDR2 is FYNNEI. CDR3 length: 20 amino acids. The CDR3 region has the DNA TGTGCCAGCAGTCGAAGGTCACTAGCGGGAGGGGCAAGCTCCTACAATGAGCAGTTCCTC. Its protein is CASSRRSLAGGASSYNEQFL.

This clonotype was seen many times. The chain combines TRBV20-1 with TRBJ1-4; D perhaps matches TRBD1 (6 bases). The CDR3 loop spans 15 amino acids. Trimming took off 0 bases at V and 7 bases at J, with 15 bases between the two ends. In germline, CDR1 is DFQATT, CDR2 SNEGSKA (reference sequence). CDR3 nucleotides: TGCAGTGCTAGAGATCTTCGAGGGGGAGGTGAAAAACTGTTTTTT. Translated, it gives CSARDLRGGGEKLFF.

This clonotype was detected ten times or more. This chain joins TRBV28 and TRBJ1-2; D unresolved. The length of the CDR3 is 15 residues. Trimming stripped 5 bases from V and 0 bases from J, with 13 bases between. The germline gives CDR1 MDHEN, CDR2 SYDVKM. DNA of the CDR3: TGTGCCAGCAGTCCATTCGACCTAGCTAACTATGGCTACACCTTC. This codes for CASSPFDLANYGYTF.

This clonotype was observed many times. The J gene is TRBJ2-1, the V gene TRBV9; tentatively, D is TRBD1 or TRBD2 (5 bases each). Germline V gene sequence: CDR1 SGDLS, CDR2 YYNGEE. This CDR3 contains 17 residues. V was cut by 3 bases and J by 2 bases, with 18 bases left in between. The CDR3 reads CASSASAVRGAYNEQFF. The CDR3 DNA reads TGTGCCAGCAGCGCGTCGGCCGTTCGAGGGGCCTACAATGAGCAGTTCTTC.

This clonotype was counted ten times or more. V and J are TRBV20-1 and TRBJ1-2; 7 bases are shared with TRBD1. Germline CDR1 DFQATT, CDR2 SNEGSKA (reference sequence). CDR3 size: 13 residues. Written as DNA, the CDR3 is TGCAGAGCGACAGGGACAGCTAACTATGGCTACACCTTC. This translates into CRATGTANYGYTF.

This clonotype was counted at least ten times. The rearrangement links TRBV28 to TRBJ2-5, with a tentative D call TRBD1 (8 bases). The ends were cut back, 6 bases at V and 3 bases at J, with 14 bases in the middle. Per the germline V gene, CDR1 is MDHEN and CDR2 is SYDVKM. CDR3 length equals 14 residues. CDR3 nucleotide sequence: TGTGCCAGCAGGTCACAGGGGGGGGAAGAGACCCAGTACTTC. Protein product: CASRSQGGEETQYF.

This clonotype was counted at least ten times. The V gene is TRBV10-3, the J gene TRBJ2-2; D not certain. The CDR3 spans 15 residues. Trimming took 3 bases from V and 6 from J, leaving 14 bases between them. The germline CDR1 and CDR2 sequences are ENHRY and SYGVKD. For the CDR3, the DNA is TGTGCCATCAGTGATAACAAAGGTAGCCCCGGGGAGCTGTTTTTT. Amino acids: CAISDNKGSPGELFF.

This clonotype was counted ten times or more. J is TRBJ2-5 and V is TRBV7-2, with D unresolved. CDR3 length equals 17 residues. The V and J ends lost 5 bases and 5 bases respectively, with 24 bases between them. Germline assignment: CDR1 SGHTA and CDR2 FQGNSA. The CDR3 loop is CASSGGRLSLHGETQYF. The DNA of the CDR3 is TGTGCCAGCAGCGGCGGACGGCTATCCTTGCATGGGGAGACCCAGTACTTC.

Concerning this clonotype itself: A read error is possible here, since a much larger clone lies one base away. The chain joins TRBV2 to TRBJ2-1, with 7 bases that match TRBD2. After removal of 8 bases from V and 8 bases from J, the junction contained 15 bases not matched to a gene. This CDR3 contains 15 residues. Germline lookup yields CDR1 SNHLY and CDR2 FYNNEI. The CDR3 DNA sequence: TGTGCCAGCGGGGGGGGGGGTCCGCGGCGCGATGAGCAGTTCTTC. This codes for CASGGGGPRRDEQFF.

The V call is TRBV6-5, the J call TRBJ1-1; D unresolved. Deletions cut 1 base from V and 4 bases from J, with 7 bases between. From germline, CDR1 is MNHEY and CDR2 SVGAGI. The CDR3 covers 13 residues. The CDR3 nucleotides are TGTGCCAGCAGTTACTTGGGTAGCACTGAAGCTTTCTTT. Translating gives CASSYLGSTEAFF.

Many counts were recorded for this clonotype. The genes are TRBV11-2 and TRBJ2-7; D perhaps matches TRBD2 (5 bases). The germline V and J ends were trimmed by 4 bases and 9 bases, with 16 bases remaining between them. CDR1 is SGHAT and CDR2 is FQNNGV in the germline V gene. This CDR3 region has 13 residues. This CDR3 reads CASSSAGSLSQYF. CDR3 nucleotides: TGTGCCAGCAGCTCCGCGGGTAGTCTGTCGCAGTACTTC.

This clonotype was observed a handful of times. A much larger clone is a single base away; this may be a read error. V usage is TRBV11-2 and J usage is TRBJ2-7; 11 bases agree with TRBD1. CDR3 length equals 15 residues. J gave up 6 bases and V 2 bases, and 6 bases lay outside the gene matches. Germline assignment: CDR1 SGHAT and CDR2 FQNNGV. The CDR3 reads CASSLSRTGGCEQYF. CDR3 nucleotide sequence: TGTGCCAGCAGCTTAAGCAGGACAGGGGGCTGCGAGCAGTACTTC.

The table lists this clonotype with many counts. An end of the junction does not agree with germline; a read error may underlie this. This chain uses TRBV7-7 with TRBJ2-1, with 7 bases aligning to TRBD2. Germline CDR1 SSHAT, CDR2 FNYEAQ (reference sequence). The CDR3 loop spans 14 amino acids. CDR3 nucleotide sequence: TGTGCTAGCAGCTTAGACGGGAGGTACGATGAGCAGTTCTTC. Translated, it gives CASSLDGRYDEQFF.

The chain carries TRBV3-1 and TRBJ2-1; D tentatively reads TRBD1 or TRBD2 (6 bases each). The CDR3 totals 16 residues. Germline loops: CDR1 LGHDT, CDR2 YNNKEL (reference sequence). Trimming cost V 1 base and J 6 bases, with 16 bases left between them. The CDR3 DNA follows: TGTGCCAGCAGCCAAGCTTGGCAGGGGAGGTCCAATGAGCAGTTCTTC. This sequence encodes CASSQAWQGRSNEQFF.

This clonotype was observed a few times. The chain employs TRBV28 and TRBJ1-6, with D possibly matching TRBD1 (5 bases). The V end lost 11 bases, the J end lost 7 bases, and 15 bases lay between the germline ends. CDR1 and CDR2 from the germline V gene are MDHEN and SYDVKM. The CDR3 has 13 residues. CDR3 loop: CAGGGRGNSPLHF. Here the CDR3 DNA reads TGTGCCGGGGGGGGGAGAGGGAATTCACCCCTCCACTTT.

This clonotype appeared many times. The J gene is TRBJ2-1, the V gene TRBV7-2, with a weak D call TRBD1 (6 bases). With 3 bases removed from V and 8 bases from J, the gap between germline ends came to 8 bases. CDR3 size: 12 residues. Per germline, CDR1 SGHTA and CDR2 FQGNSA. CDR3 nucleotide sequence: TGTGCCAGCAGCTTTCCAGGGGATGAGCAGTTCTTC. Its protein product is CASSFPGDEQFF.

In its sample, this clonotype was seen many times. The gene calls are TRBV25-1 and TRBJ1-4; a possible D gene is TRBD1 (5 bases). In germline, CDR1 is MGHDK, CDR2 SYGVNS. V was trimmed by 4 bases and J by 8 bases, leaving 17 bases between them. The CDR3 spans 15 residues. The CDR3 sequence is CASSAAGPSKEKLFF. The CDR3 DNA is TGTGCCAGCAGTGCCGCGGGACCATCGAAAGAAAAACTGTTTTTT.

This clonotype was detected ten times or more. The chain is built from TRBV2 and TRBJ2-3; unclear D gene. CDR3 size: 13 residues. V was clipped by 6 bases and J by 8 bases, with 15 bases between them. Germline CDR1 SNHLY, CDR2 FYNNEI. In DNA, the CDR3 is TGTGCCAGCAGCCCCAGATATTACCCTACGCAGTATTTT. Translation: CASSPRYYPTQYF.

Many counts were recorded for this clonotype. The chain uses TRBV30 and TRBJ2-5; D is possibly TRBD1 or TRBD2 (5 bases each). Between the trimmed V and J ends, which lost 2 bases and 3 bases, there was a span of 10 bases. Germline V gene sequence: CDR1 GTSNPN, CDR2 SVGIG (reference sequence). There are 13 residues in the CDR3. Here the CDR3 DNA reads TGTGCCTGGAGTAGTTGGGGGAAAGAGACCCAGTACTTC. Residues: CAWSSWGKETQYF.